This TCR beta chain was captured by sequencing in a study of response to subunit inactivated influenza vaccine. TCRdb fed the RT-PCR reads into MiXCR, producing one record per CDR3 protein. This sample has 650,000 or so distinct CDR3 sequences, with 14% found just once. Looked up from germline, CDR1 is ENHRY and CDR2 is SYGVKD. V lost 0 bases to trimming and J lost 7 bases; unmatched junction nucleotides: 9. This CDR3 has 16 amino acids. Findings and caveats of the study: Only a handful of new T cells, the authors suggested, are recruited with each seasonal influenza vaccination.

This clonotype appeared many times. Its antigen is unidentified. The genes are TRBV10-3 and TRBJ1-5; 7 bases match TRBD1. This TCR was recovered from a man in his forties or fifties who received an inactivated influenza vaccine. The sample was PBMCs from blood, taken 14 days before vaccination. Written as DNA, the CDR3 is TGTGCCATCAGTGAGTCGGAGGCAGGAGGGGGCCAGCCCCAGCATTTT. Protein sequence: CAISESEAGGGQPQHF.